This entry describes one T cell receptor (beta chain). No antigen is known for it. Clones were read by immunoSEQ multiplex PCR, and TCRdb kept only the in-frame ones, dropping some. The data contain some 340,000 clones, around four fifths of them singletons. The source of the sample is a study of Ad26.COV2.S vaccination and SARS-CoV-2 variants. The wider study: Administration of Ad26.COV2.S was intramuscular, either once or twice 56 days apart. Notes on the study in general: Vaccine recipients posted higher spike-specific TCR breadth than their placebo counterparts. Once vaccination had occurred, spike-specific CD8+ and CD4+ T cell responses reportedly showed substantial breadth.

The sample's treatment: about 20 received Ad26.COV2.S at low or high dose, single or two shots; several received placebo; per-sample allocation not given. Specimens were obtained on day 63 following the first vaccine or placebo injection. The ends were cut back, 2 bases at V and 3 bases at J, with 12 bases in the middle. CDR1 and CDR2 from the germline V gene are MDHEN and SYDVKM. This CDR3 is 15 amino acids long. This sequence was found in a person aged 18 to 59 who received the Ad26.COV2.S COVID-19 vaccine or a placebo. The sample here was peripheral blood, taken in a trial of Ad26.COV2.S vaccine versus placebo. The chain couples TRBV28 to TRBJ2-3; D could derive from TRBD1 or TRBD2 (5 bases each). The CDR3 loop reads CASSLKRWGTDTQYF. The CDR3 nucleotides are TGTGCCAGCAGTTTAAAGAGGTGGGGGACAGATACGCAGTATTTT.